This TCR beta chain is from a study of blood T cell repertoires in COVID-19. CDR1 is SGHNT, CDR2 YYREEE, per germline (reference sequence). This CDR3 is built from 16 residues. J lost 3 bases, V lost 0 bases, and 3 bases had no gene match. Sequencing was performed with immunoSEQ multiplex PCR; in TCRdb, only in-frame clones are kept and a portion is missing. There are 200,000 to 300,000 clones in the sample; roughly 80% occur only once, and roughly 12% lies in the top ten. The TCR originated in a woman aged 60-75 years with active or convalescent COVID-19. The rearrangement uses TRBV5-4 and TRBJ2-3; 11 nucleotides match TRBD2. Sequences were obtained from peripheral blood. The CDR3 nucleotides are TGTGCCAGCAGCTTGGAGGGACTAGCGGTGACAGATACGCAGTATTTT. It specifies CASSLEGLAVTDTQYF.